Sequencing of this T cell receptor beta chain was carried out in a study of T cell changes during pregnancy in multiple sclerosis. TCRdb keeps only in-frame clones here, not all; method: immunoSEQ multiplex PCR. The sample consists of roughly 15,000 clones, more than 70% of them appearing once. Germline V gene data show CDR1 as SGHAT and CDR2 as FQDESV (reference sequence). Unmatched junction bases numbered 10, after V lost 4 bases and J lost 2 bases. The CDR3 extends over 16 amino acids. The sample here was CD8+ T cells from peripheral blood mononuclear cells, taken in the third trimester of pregnancy. The receptor was isolated from a female donor in good health, enrolled as a control in a pregnancy study. The V and J genes are TRBV11-1 and TRBJ1-1, with 7 positions matching TRBD1. The CDR3: CASSWNMGQRNTEAFF. CDR3 nucleotides: TGTGCCAGCAGCTGGAATATGGGACAGAGAAACACTGAAGCTTTCTTT. The whole variable domain, filled in from reference TRBV11-1 and TRBJ1-1, reads EAEVAQSPRYKITEKSQAVAFWCDPISGHATLYWYRQILGQGPELLVQFQDESVVDDSQLPKDRFSAERLKGVDSTLKIQPAELGDSAMYLCASSWNMGQRNTEAFFGQGTRLTVV.